One sample yielded the 18 T cell receptor beta chains listed below, sequenced in a study of T cells after yellow fever vaccination. TCRdb reanalysed the 5' RACE reads using MiXCR and keeps one entry per CDR3 protein. The sample includes a few hundred thousand distinct CDR3 sequences, around a sixth of them seen just once. The specimen was PBMCs, collected around 5 days after the first yellow fever vaccination. These receptors were taken from a man aged 18 to 35 who received the YFV17D yellow fever vaccine.

The chain employs TRBV6-1 and TRBJ1-5, with D possibly TRBD1 on 5 matching bases. CDR3 length: 13 amino acids. Between the trimmed V and J ends, which lost 7 bases and 7 bases, there was a span of 14 bases. Germline CDR1 reads MNHNS; CDR2 reads SASEGT. This CDR3 reads CASTPGWGQPQHF. CDR3 sequence (DNA): TGTGCCAGCACCCCCGGTTGGGGGCAGCCCCAGCATTTT.

This clonotype was observed a few times. The chain links TRBV4-3 to TRBJ1-6, with 7 bases identical to TRBD1. Germline V gene lookup returns CDR1 LGHNA and CDR2 YSLEER. CDR3 length: 16 amino acids. Unmatched junction bases numbered 6, after V lost 2 bases and J lost 5 bases. CDR3 sequence: CASSQRAGTDNSPLHF. CDR3 bases: TGCGCCAGCAGCCAACGCGCCGGGACAGATAATTCACCCCTCCACTTT.

The chain couples TRBV28 to TRBJ1-5; D perhaps matches TRBD1 (5 bases). The CDR3 is 13 residues long. Germline CDR1 is MDHEN and CDR2 is SYDVKM. The V end was cut by 5 bases, the J end by 4 bases, with 9 bases between. This CDR3 is CASSPYRNQPQHF. The CDR3 nucleotides read TGTGCCAGCAGTCCATACAGGAATCAGCCCCAGCATTTT.

The rearrangement uses TRBV4-3 and TRBJ2-7; D uncertain. V lost 1 base and J 1 base, leaving 8 bases between the germline ends. Germline CDR1 and CDR2: LGHNA and YSLEER. This CDR3 spans 14 amino acids. The chain's CDR3 is CASSQGIDSYEQYF. CDR3 DNA sequence: TGCGCCAGCAGCCAAGGCATTGATTCCTACGAGCAGTACTTC.

This chain uses TRBV14 with TRBJ2-7, with TRBD1 matching over 7 bases. Trimming removed 0 bases from V and 5 bases from J; junction bases left unmatched: 10. This CDR3 is built from 16 residues. In germline, CDR1 is SGHDN, CDR2 FVKESK. CDR3 protein: CASSQDRGTGDNEQYF. The CDR3 nucleotides are TGTGCCAGCAGCCAAGATCGGGGAACAGGGGACAACGAGCAGTACTTC.

This clonotype was recorded at least ten times. The chain combines TRBV27 with TRBJ1-1, with TRBD1 identical over 8 bases. J was trimmed by 4 bases and V by 3 bases; bases with no gene match: 1. The CDR3 covers 13 residues. CDR1 MNHEY and CDR2 SMNVEV come from the germline V gene (reference sequence). The CDR3 loop reads CASSFTGGTEAFF. CDR3 sequence (DNA): TGTGCCAGCAGTTTTACAGGGGGCACTGAAGCTTTCTTT.

A few counts support this clonotype. The rearrangement links TRBV20-1 to TRBJ2-3, with a tentative D call TRBD2 (6 bases). Trimming took off 0 bases at V and 2 bases at J, with 12 bases between the two ends. Germline-derived CDR1 and CDR2 are DFQATT and SNEGSKA (reference sequence). The CDR3 consists of 15 residues. This CDR3 reads CSARDPASVTDTQYF. For the CDR3, the DNA is TGCAGTGCTAGAGATCCGGCTAGCGTCACAGATACGCAGTATTTT.

The J gene is TRBJ1-5, the V gene TRBV12-3 or TRBV12-4; D gene uncertain. Trimming removed 6 bases from V and 4 bases from J, with 13 bases in between. The CDR3 has 14 amino acids. DNA for the CDR3: TGTGCCAGCAGCCAGCGGCGGGAGAATCAGCCCCAGCATTTT. Encoded protein: CASSQRRENQPQHF.

This clonotype was seen a few times. V and J are TRBV11-2 and TRBJ1-2; 9 nucleotides align to TRBD1. The V gene end was trimmed by 6 bases and the J gene end by 8 bases; junction bases not matched to a gene: 7. The CDR3 covers 13 residues. In germline, CDR1 is SGHAT, CDR2 FQNNGV. The CDR3 loop reads CASRRGQGGGYTF. CDR3 DNA: TGTGCCAGCAGGAGGGGACAGGGCGGAGGCTACACCTTC.

The chain is built from TRBV12-3 or TRBV12-4 and TRBJ2-7; perhaps TRBD1 as D (5 bases). V was shortened by 5 bases and J by 7 bases, with 21 bases between the two germline ends. This CDR3 region has 15 residues. The CDR3 DNA reads as TGTGCCAGCAGTCCAACAGGACGCCGAACGATAGAGCAGTACTTC. Translating gives CASSPTGRRTIEQYF.

This clonotype was seen more than once but under ten times. The chain couples TRBV4-3 to TRBJ1-1; 10 positions match TRBD1. V shed 5 bases and J 1 base; nucleotides not matched to a gene: 4. The CDR3 consists of 15 residues. Germline lookup yields CDR1 LGHNA and CDR2 YSLEER. The chain's CDR3 is CASSERDRGNTEAFF. The CDR3 nucleotides are TGCGCCAGCAGCGAACGGGACAGGGGGAACACTGAAGCTTTCTTT.

The table lists this clonotype with a few counts. V and J are TRBV7-9 and TRBJ1-2; D gene unclear. The ends were cut back, 1 base at V and 5 bases at J, with 14 bases in the middle. Per the germline V gene, CDR1 is SEHNR and CDR2 is FQNEAQ (reference sequence). CDR3 length: 15 amino acids. The chain's CDR3 is CASSLGAAGAYGYTF. CDR3 bases: TGTGCCAGCAGCTTAGGTGCGGCAGGAGCTTATGGCTACACCTTC. Drawing the rest from reference TRBV7-9 and TRBJ1-2, the complete variable domain is DTGVSQNPRHKITKRGQNVTFRCDPISEHNRLYWYRQTLGQGPEFLTYFQNEAQLEKSRLLSDRFSAERPKGSFSTLEIQRTEQGDSAMYLCASSLGAAGAYGYTFGSGTRLTVV.

The V call is TRBV6-5, the J call TRBJ1-6; TRBD1 might be the D (5 bases). The length of the CDR3 is 15 residues. Germline loops: CDR1 MNHEY, CDR2 SVGAGI. V lost 2 bases, J lost 7 bases, and 12 bases lay in between. CDR3 amino acids: CASSYGARRNSPLHF. Here the CDR3 DNA reads TGTGCCAGCAGTTACGGGGCGCGGCGGAATTCACCCCTCCACTTT.

Written as DNA, the CDR3 is TGTGCCAGCAGCCCAGCGGGACAGGGCCTTAATGAAAAACTGTTTTTT. Residues: CASSPAGQGLNEKLFF. The gene calls are TRBV28 and TRBJ1-4; 9 bases fit TRBD1. The CDR3 has 16 amino acids. The ends lost 6 bases at V and 4 bases at J; junction bases unmatched: 9. CDR1 MDHEN and CDR2 SYDVKM come from the germline V gene. Full variable domain (rest looked up from reference TRBV28 and TRBJ1-4): DVKVTQSSRYLVKRTGEKVFLECVQDMDHENMFWYRQDPGLGLRLIYFSYDVKMKEKGDIPEGYSVSREKKERFSLILESASTNQTSMYLCASSPAGQGLNEKLFFGSGTQLSVL.

This clonotype was observed a handful of times. V and J are TRBV29-1 and TRBJ1-5; 7 bases match TRBD1. Germline V gene lookup returns CDR1 SQVTM and CDR2 ANQGSEA. With V trimmed by 3 bases and J by 0 bases, 8 bases remained unmatched. The CDR3 has 16 amino acids. The CDR3 DNA sequence: TGCAGCGTTGAGGTTGCAGGGGGGATTAGCAATCAGCCCCAGCATTTT. Its protein is CSVEVAGGISNQPQHF.

This clonotype was counted only a few times. The chain uses TRBV12-3 or TRBV12-4 and TRBJ2-7; D gene uncertain. The CDR3 runs to 13 residues. V lost 2 bases, J lost 6 bases, and 11 bases lay in between. Written as DNA, the CDR3 is TGTGCCAGCAGTTTAATCCGGCTCGGCGAGCAGTACTTC. Translation: CASSLIRLGEQYF.

CDR3 amino acids: CASSQKSPGGLTDTQYF. The CDR3 region has the DNA TGCGCCAGCAGCCAAAAGAGCCCCGGGGGCCTGACAGATACGCAGTATTTT. V is TRBV4-1 and J is TRBJ2-3; D tentatively reads TRBD1 or TRBD2 (6 bases each). Germline-derived CDR1 and CDR2 are MGHRA and YSYEKL. Between the trimmed V and J ends, which lost 2 bases and 3 bases, there was a span of 18 bases. The CDR3 is 17 amino acids.

This clonotype was recorded a few times. This chain links TRBV29-1 with TRBJ1-2; a weak D match, TRBD1 (5 bases). In germline, CDR1 is SQVTM, CDR2 ANQGSEA. The CDR3 is 16 amino acids. V was trimmed by 1 base and J by 3 bases, leaving 18 bases between them. CDR3 nucleotides: TGCAGCGTTGAAGGGAGAAGGGGATTCGGCGACTATGGCTACACCTTC. Translation gives CSVEGRRGFGDYGYTF.